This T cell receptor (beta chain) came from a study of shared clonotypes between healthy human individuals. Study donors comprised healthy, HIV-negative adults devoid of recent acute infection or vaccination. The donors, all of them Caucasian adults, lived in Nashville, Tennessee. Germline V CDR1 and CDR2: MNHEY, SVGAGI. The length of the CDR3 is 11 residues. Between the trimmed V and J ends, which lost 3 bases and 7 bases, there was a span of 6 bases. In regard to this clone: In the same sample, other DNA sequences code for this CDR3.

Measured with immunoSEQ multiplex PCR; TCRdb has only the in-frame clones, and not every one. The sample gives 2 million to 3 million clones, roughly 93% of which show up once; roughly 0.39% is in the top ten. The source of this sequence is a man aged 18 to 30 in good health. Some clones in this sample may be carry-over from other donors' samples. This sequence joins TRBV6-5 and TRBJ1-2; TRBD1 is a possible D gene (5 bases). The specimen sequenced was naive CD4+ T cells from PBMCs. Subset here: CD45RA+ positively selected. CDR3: CASSYGGGYTF. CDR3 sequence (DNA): TGTGCCAGCAGTTATGGGGGTGGCTACACCTTC.